The clone carrying this T cell receptor beta chain has a count of ten or more. This specimen comes from a study of T cells in Graves' hyperthyroidism and ophthalmopathy. Study background: Prior to any treatment, at the point of initial diagnosis, peripheral blood was collected.

The V and J ends lost 2 bases and 3 bases respectively, with 12 bases between them. Germline lookup yields CDR1 KGHDR and CDR2 SFDVKD. This CDR3 is built from 16 residues. Over 9 ml of fresh peripheral blood supplied the PBMCs. Amplified regions were TCR beta CDR3 sequences from RNA transcripts. HTBI primers were used for first-round RT-PCR of the TCR CDR3. One entry per CDR3 protein results from TCRdb running MiXCR on the multiplex PCR reads. The sample records about 280,000 distinct CDR3 sequences, less than 30% being singletons. This clonotype originated in a man aged 40-50 years with Graves' hyperthyroidism that later progressed to Graves' ophthalmopathy. The chain carries TRBV24-1 and TRBJ2-2, with D tentatively TRBD2 (6 bases). What was sequenced was blood. The CDR3 region has the DNA TGTGCCACCAGTGATTCCGGGACTCTAGACACCGGGGAGCTGTTTTTT. It specifies CATSDSGTLDTGELFF.